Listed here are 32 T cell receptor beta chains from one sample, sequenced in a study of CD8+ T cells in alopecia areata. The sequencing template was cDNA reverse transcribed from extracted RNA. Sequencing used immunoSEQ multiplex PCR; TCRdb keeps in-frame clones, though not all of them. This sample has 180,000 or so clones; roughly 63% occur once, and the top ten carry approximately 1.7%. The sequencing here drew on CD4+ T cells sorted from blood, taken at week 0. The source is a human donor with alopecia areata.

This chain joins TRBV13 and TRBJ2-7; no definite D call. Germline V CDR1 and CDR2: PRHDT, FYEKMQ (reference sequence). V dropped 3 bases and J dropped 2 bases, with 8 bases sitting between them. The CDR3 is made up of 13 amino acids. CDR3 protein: CASSFGGTYEQYF. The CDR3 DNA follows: TGTGCCAGCAGCTTCGGCGGAACCTACGAGCAGTACTTC.

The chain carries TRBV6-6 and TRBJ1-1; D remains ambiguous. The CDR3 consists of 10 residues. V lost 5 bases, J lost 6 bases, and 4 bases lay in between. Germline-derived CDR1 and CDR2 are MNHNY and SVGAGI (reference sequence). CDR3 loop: CASSRAEAFF. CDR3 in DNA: TGTGCCAGCAGTAGAGCTGAAGCTTTCTTT.

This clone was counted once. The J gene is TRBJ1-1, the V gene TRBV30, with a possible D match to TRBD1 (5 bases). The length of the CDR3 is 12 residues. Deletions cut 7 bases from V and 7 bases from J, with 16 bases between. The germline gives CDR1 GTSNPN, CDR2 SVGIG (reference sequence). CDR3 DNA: TGTGCCTCTGCACTACAGGCGCGTGAAGCTTTCTTT. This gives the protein CASALQAREAFF. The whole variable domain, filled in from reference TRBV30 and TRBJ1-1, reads SQTIHQWPATLVQPVGSPLSLECTVEGTSNPNLYWYRQAAGRGLQLLFYSVGIGQISSEVPQNLSASRPQDRQFILSSKKLLLSDSGFYLCASALQAREAFFGQGTRLTVV.

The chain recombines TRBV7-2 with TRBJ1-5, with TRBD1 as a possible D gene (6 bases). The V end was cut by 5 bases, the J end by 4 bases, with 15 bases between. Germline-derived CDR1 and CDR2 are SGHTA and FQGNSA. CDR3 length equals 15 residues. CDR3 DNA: TGTGCCAGCAGCCTCCAACAGGGCTATAATCAGCCCCAGCATTTT. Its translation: CASSLQQGYNQPQHF. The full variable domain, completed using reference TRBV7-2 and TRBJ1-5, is GAGVSQSPSNKVTEKGKDVELRCDPISGHTALYWYRQSLGQGLEFLIYFQGNSAPDKSGLPSDRFSAERTGGSVSTLTIQRTQQEDSAVYLCASSLQQGYNQPQHFGDGTRLSIL.

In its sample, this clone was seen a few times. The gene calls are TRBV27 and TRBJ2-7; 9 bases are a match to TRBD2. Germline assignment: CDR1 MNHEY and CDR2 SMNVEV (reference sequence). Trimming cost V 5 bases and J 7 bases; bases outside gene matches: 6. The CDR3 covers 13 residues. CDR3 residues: CASSRLAGREQYF. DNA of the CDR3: TGTGCCAGCAGTCGTCTAGCGGGGCGGGAGCAGTACTTC.

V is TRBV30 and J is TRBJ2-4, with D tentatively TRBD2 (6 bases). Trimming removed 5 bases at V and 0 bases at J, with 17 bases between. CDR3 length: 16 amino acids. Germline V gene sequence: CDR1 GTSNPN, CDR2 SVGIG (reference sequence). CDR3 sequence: CAWSGLYPIAKNIQYF. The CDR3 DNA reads TGTGCCTGGTCGGGACTCTACCCAATAGCCAAAAACATTCAGTACTTC.

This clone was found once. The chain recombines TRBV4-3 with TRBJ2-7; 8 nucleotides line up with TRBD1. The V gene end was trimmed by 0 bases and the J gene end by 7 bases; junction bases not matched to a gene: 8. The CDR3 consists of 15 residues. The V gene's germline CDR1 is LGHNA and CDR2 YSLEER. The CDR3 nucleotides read TGCGCCAGCAGCCAAGATCAGGGGGCCTCGGAAGAGCAGTACTTC. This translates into CASSQDQGASEEQYF.

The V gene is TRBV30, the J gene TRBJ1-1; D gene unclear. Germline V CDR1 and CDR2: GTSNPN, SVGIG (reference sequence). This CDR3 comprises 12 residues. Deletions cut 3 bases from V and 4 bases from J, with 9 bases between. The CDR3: CAWRGGSTEAFF. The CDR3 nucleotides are TGTGCCTGGAGGGGTGGATCCACTGAAGCTTTCTTT.

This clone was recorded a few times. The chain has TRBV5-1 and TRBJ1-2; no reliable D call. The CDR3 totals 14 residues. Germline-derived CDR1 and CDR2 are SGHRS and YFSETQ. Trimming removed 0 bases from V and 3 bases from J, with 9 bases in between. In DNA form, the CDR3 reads TGCGCCAGCAGCTTGGCCCTCGGAGACTATGGCTACACCTTC. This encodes CASSLALGDYGYTF.

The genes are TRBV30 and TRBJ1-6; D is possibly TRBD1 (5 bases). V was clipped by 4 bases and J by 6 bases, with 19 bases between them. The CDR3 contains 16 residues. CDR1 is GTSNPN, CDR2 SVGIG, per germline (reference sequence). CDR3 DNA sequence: TGTGCCTGGACCCCCTGGGGGGGAACCTTTAATTCACCCCTCCACTTT. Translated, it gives CAWTPWGGTFNSPLHF. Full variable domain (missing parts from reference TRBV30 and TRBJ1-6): SQTIHQWPATLVQPVGSPLSLECTVEGTSNPNLYWYRQAAGRGLQLLFYSVGIGQISSEVPQNLSASRPQDRQFILSSKKLLLSDSGFYLCAWTPWGGTFNSPLHFGNGTRLTVT.

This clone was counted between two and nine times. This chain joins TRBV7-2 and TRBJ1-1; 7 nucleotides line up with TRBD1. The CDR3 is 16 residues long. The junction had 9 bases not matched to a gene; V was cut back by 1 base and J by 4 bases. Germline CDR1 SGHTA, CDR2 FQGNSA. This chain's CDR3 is CASSLVTGVRGTEAFF. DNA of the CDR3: TGTGCCAGCAGCTTAGTCACAGGGGTCAGGGGCACTGAAGCTTTCTTT.

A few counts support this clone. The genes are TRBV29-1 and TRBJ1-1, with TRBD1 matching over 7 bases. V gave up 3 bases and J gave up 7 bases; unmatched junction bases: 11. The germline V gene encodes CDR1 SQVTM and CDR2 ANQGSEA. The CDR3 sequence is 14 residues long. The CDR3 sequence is CSVDPPGTVSEAFF. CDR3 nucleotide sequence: TGCAGCGTTGATCCGCCAGGGACAGTGAGTGAAGCTTTCTTT.

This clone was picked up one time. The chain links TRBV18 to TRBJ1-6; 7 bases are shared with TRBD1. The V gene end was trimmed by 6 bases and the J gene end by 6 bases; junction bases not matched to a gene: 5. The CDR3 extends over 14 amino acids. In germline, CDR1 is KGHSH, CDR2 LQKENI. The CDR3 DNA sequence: TGTGCCAGCTCCGCTCAGGGGGTTAATTCACCCCTCCACTTT. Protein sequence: CASSAQGVNSPLHF. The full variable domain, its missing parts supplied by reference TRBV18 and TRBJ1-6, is NAGVMQNPRHLVRRRGQEARLRCSPMKGHSHVYWYRQLPEEGLKFMVYLQKENIIDESGMPKERFSAEFPKEGPSILRIQQVVRGDSAAYFCASSAQGVNSPLHFGNGTRLTVT.

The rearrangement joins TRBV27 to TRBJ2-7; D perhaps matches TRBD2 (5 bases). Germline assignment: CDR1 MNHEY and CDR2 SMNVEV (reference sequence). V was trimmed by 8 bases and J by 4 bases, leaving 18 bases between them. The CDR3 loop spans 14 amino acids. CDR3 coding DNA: TGTGCCAGCGCCTCGGGAACTAAACGGTACGAGCAGTACTTC. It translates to CASASGTKRYEQYF.

The CDR3 DNA follows: TGTGCCAGCTCCCGGACTAGCGGGGACACAGATACGCAGTATTTT. Amino acids: CASSRTSGDTDTQYF. J is TRBJ2-3 and V is TRBV2; 12 bases match TRBD2. V was pared by 8 bases and J by 2 bases, with 5 bases of the junction left unmatched. The length of the CDR3 is 15 residues. Germline CDR1 reads SNHLY; CDR2 reads FYNNEI.

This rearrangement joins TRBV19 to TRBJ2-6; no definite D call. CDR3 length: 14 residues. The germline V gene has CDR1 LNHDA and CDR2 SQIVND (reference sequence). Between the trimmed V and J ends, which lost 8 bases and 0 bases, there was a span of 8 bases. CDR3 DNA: TGTGCCAGTTCTTTAGTCTCTGGGGCCAACGTCCTGACTTTC. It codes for CASSLVSGANVLTF.

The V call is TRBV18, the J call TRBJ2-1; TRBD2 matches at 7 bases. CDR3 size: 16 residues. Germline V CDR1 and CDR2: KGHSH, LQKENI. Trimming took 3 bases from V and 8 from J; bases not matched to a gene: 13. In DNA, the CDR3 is TGTGCCAGCTCACCTAATCGGGGCGGGGGTAATGATGAGCAGTTCTTC. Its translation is CASSPNRGGGNDEQFF.

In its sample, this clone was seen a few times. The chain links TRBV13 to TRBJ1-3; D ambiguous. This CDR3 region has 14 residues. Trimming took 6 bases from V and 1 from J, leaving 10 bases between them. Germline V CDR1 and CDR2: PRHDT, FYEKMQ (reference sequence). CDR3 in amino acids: CASRVGYSGNTIYF. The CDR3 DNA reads TGTGCCAGCAGAGTAGGGTATTCTGGAAACACCATATATTTT.

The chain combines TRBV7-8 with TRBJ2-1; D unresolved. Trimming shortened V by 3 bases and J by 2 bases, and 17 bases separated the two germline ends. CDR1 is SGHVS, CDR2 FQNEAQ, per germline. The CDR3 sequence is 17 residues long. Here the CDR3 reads CASSFFTRGSTYNEQFF. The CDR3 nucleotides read TGTGCCAGCAGCTTCTTCACCCGAGGCAGTACCTACAATGAGCAGTTCTTC.

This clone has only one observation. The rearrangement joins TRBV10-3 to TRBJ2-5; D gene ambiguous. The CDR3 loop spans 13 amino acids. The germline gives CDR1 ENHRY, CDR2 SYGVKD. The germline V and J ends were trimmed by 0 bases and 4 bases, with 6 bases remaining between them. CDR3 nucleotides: TGTGCCATCAGTGAGTCCCAAGGAGAGACCCAGTACTTC. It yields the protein CAISESQGETQYF.

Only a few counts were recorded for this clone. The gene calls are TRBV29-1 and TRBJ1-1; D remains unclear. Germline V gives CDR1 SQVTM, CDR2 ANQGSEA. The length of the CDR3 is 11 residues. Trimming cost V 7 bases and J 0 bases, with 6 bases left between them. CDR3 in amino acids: CSGYMNTEAFF. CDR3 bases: TGCAGCGGCTACATGAACACTGAAGCTTTCTTT.

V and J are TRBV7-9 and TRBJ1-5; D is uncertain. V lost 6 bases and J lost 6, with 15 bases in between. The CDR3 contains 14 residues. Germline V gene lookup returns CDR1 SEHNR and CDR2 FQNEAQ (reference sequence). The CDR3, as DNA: TGTGCCAGCAGTAACGACTTAGCGGGTCAGCCCCAGCATTTT. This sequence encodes CASSNDLAGQPQHF.

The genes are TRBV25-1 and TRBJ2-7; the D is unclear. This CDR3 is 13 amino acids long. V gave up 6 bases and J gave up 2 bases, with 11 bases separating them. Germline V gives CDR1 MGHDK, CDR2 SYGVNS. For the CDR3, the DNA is TGTGCCAGCAGGTCAAAAGCGACCTACGAGCAGTACTTC. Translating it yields CASRSKATYEQYF.

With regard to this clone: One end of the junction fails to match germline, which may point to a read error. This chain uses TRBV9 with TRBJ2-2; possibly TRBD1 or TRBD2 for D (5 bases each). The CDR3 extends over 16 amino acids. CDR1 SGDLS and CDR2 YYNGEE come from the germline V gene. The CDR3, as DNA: TGTGCCAGTAGCGTAGAGCAGGGCCAGGGCACCGGGGAGCTGTTTTTT. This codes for CASSVEQGQGTGELFF.

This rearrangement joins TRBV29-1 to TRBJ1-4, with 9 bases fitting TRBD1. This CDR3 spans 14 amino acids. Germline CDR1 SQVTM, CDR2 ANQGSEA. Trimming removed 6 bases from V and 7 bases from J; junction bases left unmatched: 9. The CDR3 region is CSVRQTGGSEKLFF. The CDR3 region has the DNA TGCAGCGTGCGCCAGACAGGGGGAAGTGAAAAACTGTTTTTT.

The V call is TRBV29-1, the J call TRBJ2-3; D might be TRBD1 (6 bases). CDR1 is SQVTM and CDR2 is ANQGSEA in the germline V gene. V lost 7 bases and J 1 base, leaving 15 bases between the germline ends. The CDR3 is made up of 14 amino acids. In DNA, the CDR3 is TGCAGCGCGATGAGGGGGATTGGCACAGATACGCAGTATTTT. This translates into CSAMRGIGTDTQYF.

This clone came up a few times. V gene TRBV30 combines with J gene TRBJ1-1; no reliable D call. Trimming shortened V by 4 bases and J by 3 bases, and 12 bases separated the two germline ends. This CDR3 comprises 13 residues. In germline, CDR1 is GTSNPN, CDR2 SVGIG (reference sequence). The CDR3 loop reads CAWNSGGYTEAFF. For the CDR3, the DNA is TGTGCCTGGAATTCGGGCGGATACACTGAAGCTTTCTTT.

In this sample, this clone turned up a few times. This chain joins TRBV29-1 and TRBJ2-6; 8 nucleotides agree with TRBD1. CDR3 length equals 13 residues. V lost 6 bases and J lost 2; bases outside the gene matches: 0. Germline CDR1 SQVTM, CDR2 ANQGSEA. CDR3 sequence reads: CSVTGAGANVLTF. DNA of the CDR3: TGCAGCGTGACAGGGGCTGGGGCCAACGTCCTGACTTTC.

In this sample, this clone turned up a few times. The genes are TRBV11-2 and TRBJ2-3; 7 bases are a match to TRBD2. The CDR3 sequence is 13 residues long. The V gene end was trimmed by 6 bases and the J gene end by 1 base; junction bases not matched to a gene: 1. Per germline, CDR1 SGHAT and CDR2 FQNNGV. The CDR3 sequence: CASSGGGTDTQYF. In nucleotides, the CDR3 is TGTGCCAGCAGTGGGGGGGGCACAGATACGCAGTATTTT.

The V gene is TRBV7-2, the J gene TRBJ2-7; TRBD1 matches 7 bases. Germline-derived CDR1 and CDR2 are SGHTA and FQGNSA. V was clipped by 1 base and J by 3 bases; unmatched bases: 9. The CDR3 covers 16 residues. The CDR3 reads CASSLGYQQGIYEQYF. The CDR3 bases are TGTGCCAGCAGCTTAGGGTACCAACAGGGGATCTACGAGCAGTACTTC.

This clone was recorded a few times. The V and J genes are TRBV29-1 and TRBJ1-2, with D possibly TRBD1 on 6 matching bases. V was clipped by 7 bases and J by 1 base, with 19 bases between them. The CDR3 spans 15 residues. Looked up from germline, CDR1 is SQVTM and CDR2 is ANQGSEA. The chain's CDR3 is CSATPGAGVNYGYTF. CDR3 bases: TGCAGCGCAACCCCGGGGGCTGGGGTTAACTATGGCTACACCTTC. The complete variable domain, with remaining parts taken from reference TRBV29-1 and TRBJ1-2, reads SAVISQKPSRDICQRGTSLTIQCQVDSQVTMMFWYRQQPGQSLTLIATANQGSEATYESGFVIDKFPISRPNLTFSTLTVSNMSPEDSSIYLCSATPGAGVNYGYTFGSGTRLTVV.

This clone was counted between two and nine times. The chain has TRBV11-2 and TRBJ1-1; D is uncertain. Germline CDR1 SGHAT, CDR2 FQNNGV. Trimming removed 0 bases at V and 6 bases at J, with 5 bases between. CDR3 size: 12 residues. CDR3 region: CASSLEVSEAFF. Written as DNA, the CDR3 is TGTGCCAGCAGCTTAGAGGTCTCTGAAGCTTTCTTT.